One and the same sample provided the 29 T cell receptor beta chains below, sequenced in a study of tissue T cells after allogeneic stem cell transplantation. Sequenced by immunoSEQ multiplex PCR; TCRdb stores in-frame clones only, minus some. The repertoire consists of almost 2,500 clones, with 62% occurring once and the leading ten covering 4.1%. The sequenced sample consisted of gut tissue. The receptor source for this set is a female BALB/c mouse in good health. For the strain, the MHC haplotype given is H2-d.

As concerns this clone: Mouse germline and gene names are used. The missing CDR3 end, 1 residue past where the read stops, is filled in from the germline J gene. The gene calls are TRBV31 and TRBJ2-1, with TRBD2 identical over 12 bases. Trimming removed 1 base from V and 10 bases from J; junction bases left unmatched: 8. Germline V gives CDR1 GKSSPN, CDR2 SITVG. This CDR3 region has 15 residues. The CDR3 here is CAWSHRDWGVREQFF. The sequenced CDR3 bases are TGTGCCTGGAGTCACCGGGACTGGGGGGTGAGGGAGCAGTTC.

As for this clone: The gene names here belong to mouse. The sequence runs out 1 residue before the end of the CDR3; the remainder is reconstructed from the germline J gene. The chain has TRBV2 and TRBJ1-2; D not resolved. Trimming removed 0 bases from V and 0 bases from J, with 5 bases in between. Germline V lookup: CDR1 LGHNA, CDR2 YSYQKL. The CDR3 loop spans 14 amino acids. This CDR3 is CASSQDNANSDYTF. The DNA read from the CDR3 is TGTGCCAGCAGCCAAGACAATGCAAACTCCGACTACACC.

This clone has more than one count but fewer than ten. The gene symbols are mouse symbols. Read data end 1 residue before the CDR3 end; the end is taken from the germline J gene. This chain uses TRBV29 with TRBJ2-3, with a weak D call TRBD2 (6 bases). Between the trimmed V and J ends, which lost 0 bases and 1 base, there was a span of 14 bases. The CDR3 loop spans 17 amino acids. The V gene's germline CDR1 is MSHET and CDR2 SYDVDS. CDR3: CASSLSILGRGAETLYF. The part of the CDR3 DNA that was read is TGTGCTAGCAGTTTATCGATCCTGGGGCGCGGTGCAGAAACGCTGTAT.

A remark on this clone: Gene names denote mouse genes. The CDR3 end lies 1 residue beyond the end of the read and is filled in from the germline J gene. The rearrangement joins TRBV13-2 to TRBJ2-5; D unclear. This CDR3 is 12 amino acids long. Per the germline V gene, CDR1 is NNHNN and CDR2 is SYGAGS (reference sequence). V gave up 3 bases and J gave up 0 bases, with 2 bases separating them. CDR3 sequence: CASGVNQDTQYF. CDR3 DNA (partial): TGTGCCAGCGGTGTTAACCAAGACACCCAGTAC.

The sample holds one count of this clone. Mouse names are used for the genes. The CDR3 goes on 1 residue after the read ends, and that part is filled in from the germline J gene. V is TRBV2 and J is TRBJ1-4, with no clear D. CDR1 and CDR2 (germline): LGHNA, YSYQKL. This CDR3 is 14 amino acids long. V was trimmed by 1 base and J by 0 bases, leaving 3 bases between them. The sequenced CDR3 bases are TGTGCCAGCAGCCAAGGGATTTCCAACGAAAGATTATTT. Its protein is CASSQGISNERLF. The entire CDR3 is CASSQGISNERLFF.

On this clone itself: Gene names are the mouse ones. The CDR3 end falls 1 residue outside the read, so it is completed with the germline J gene. The chain carries TRBV14 and TRBJ1-2, with D uncertain. The CDR3 is 13 residues long. CDR1 is SGHDT and CDR2 is FRDEAV in the germline V gene. The V gene lost 2 bases and the J gene lost 1 base, with 6 bases spanning the gap. The CDR3 region is CASSFLGNSDYTF. Partial CDR3 DNA: TGTGCCAGCAGTTTTCTGGGAAACTCCGACTACACC.

Points on this clone: Germline and genes here are mouse. The CDR3 end lies 1 residue beyond the end of the read and is filled in from the germline J gene. The chain is built from TRBV29 and TRBJ1-1; D uncertain. CDR3 length: 12 residues. V was shortened by 4 bases and J by 4 bases, with 7 bases between the two germline ends. Germline lookup yields CDR1 MSHET and CDR2 SYDVDS. Partial CDR3 DNA: TGTGCTAGCAGTTATCTGGGCACAGAAGTCTTC. This translates into CASSYLGTEVF. The CDR3 in its entirety is CASSYLGTEVFF.

The count of this clone is one. Gene names are the mouse ones. The CDR3 end is not reached by the read, which stops 1 residue before it; the germline J gene fills it in. This chain uses TRBV5 with TRBJ1-6, with D possibly TRBD1 on 5 matching bases. Being an ORF, TRBJ1-6 has a function that is uncertain. The V gene's germline CDR1 is LGHNA and CDR2 YNLKQL (reference sequence). CDR3 size: 14 residues. V was cut by 1 base and J by 5 bases, with 6 bases left in between. The sequenced part of the CDR3 DNA is TGTGCCAGCAGCCAAGGGACAAATAATTCGCCCCTCTAC. This translates into CASSQGTNNSPLY. Given in full, the CDR3 is CASSQGTNNSPLYF.

As concerns this clone: The genes are named according to mouse. The observed sequence ends 1 residue before the CDR3 terminus, with the missing tail filled in from the germline J gene. The chain recombines TRBV1 with TRBJ2-3; tentatively, D is TRBD2 (6 bases). The germline V gene has CDR1 NSQYPW and CDR2 LRSPGD (reference sequence). V lost 4 bases and J lost 0, with 11 bases in between. The CDR3 sequence is 15 residues long. The CDR3 here is CTCSGSGASAETLYF. The part of the CDR3 DNA that was read is TGCACCTGCAGTGGGTCTGGGGCTAGTGCAGAAACGCTGTAT. The variable domain in full, completed from reference TRBV1 and TRBJ2-3, reads VTLLEQNPRWRLVPRGQAVNLRCILKNSQYPWMSWYQQDLQKQLQWLFTLRSPGDKEVKSLPGADYLATRVTDTELRLQVANMSQGRTLYCTCSGSGASAETLYFGSGTRLTVL.

Notes on this clone: Gene labels here are mouse ones. The read ends 1 residue shy of where the CDR3 ends; the end is completed using the germline J gene. The chain recombines TRBV13-1 with TRBJ1-2, with TRBD1 as a possible D gene (6 bases). The CDR3 extends over 13 amino acids. Trimming took off 3 bases at V and 2 bases at J, with 8 bases between the two ends. Germline V gene data show CDR1 as NSHNY and CDR2 as SYGAGN. CDR3 DNA (partial): TGTGCCAGCAGTGGGGACATCAACTCCGACTACACC. Encoded protein: CASSGDINSDYT. From start to end, the CDR3 is CASSGDINSDYTF.

About this clone itself: Mouse gene names and germline throughout. CDR3 bases read: TGTGCCAGCGGTGCACAGGGGGCGCGGGACGAAAGATTATTT. Translation: CASGAQGARDERLF. The entire CDR3 protein is CASGAQGARDERLFF. J is TRBJ1-4 and V is TRBV13-2, with 9 bases fitting TRBD1. The read ends 1 residue before the CDR3 terminus; that terminus is restored from the germline J gene. V was clipped by 3 bases and J by 6 bases; unmatched bases: 6. There are 15 residues in the CDR3. Germline V CDR1 and CDR2: NNHNN, SYGAGS (reference sequence).

In this sample, this clone turned up a few times. Mouse gene names and germline throughout. The CDR3 here is CASSLGVEQYF. The sequenced part of the CDR3 DNA is TGTGCTAGCAGTTTAGGGGTTGAACAGTAC. The chain joins TRBV29 to TRBJ2-7; D is unresolved. The CDR3 is cut off 1 residue early in the read; its end comes from the germline J gene. Germline CDR1 reads MSHET; CDR2 reads SYDVDS. CDR3 length equals 11 residues. The V gene lost 2 bases and the J gene lost 6 bases, with 5 bases spanning the gap.

On this clone itself: The germline and genes are mouse ones. The CDR3 extends 1 residue past the end of the read, so its final part is completed from the germline J gene. This chain uses TRBV1 with TRBJ1-4, with D maybe TRBD1 (6 bases). This CDR3 has 16 amino acids. The ends were cut back, 1 base at V and 5 bases at J, with 14 bases in the middle. CDR1 is NSQYPW, CDR2 LRSPGD, per germline (reference sequence). The part of the CDR3 DNA that was read is TGCACCTGCAGTGCAGCCGCCACAGGGAGGAACGAAAGATTATTT. Translating it yields CTCSAAATGRNERLF. In full, the CDR3 is CTCSAAATGRNERLFF.

This clone was observed a handful of times. Gene and germline names: mouse. The missing CDR3 end, 1 residue past where the read stops, is filled in from the germline J gene. The chain employs TRBV5 and TRBJ1-1; 7 bases are a match to TRBD1. Trimming took 5 bases from V and 0 from J; bases not matched to a gene: 3. The CDR3 runs to 14 residues. CDR1 and CDR2 (germline): LGHNA, YNLKQL (reference sequence). Here the CDR3 reads CASSGTDANTEVFF. The sequenced part of the CDR3 DNA is TGTGCCAGCAGCGGGACAGATGCAAACACAGAAGTCTTC.

This clone came up a few times. Mouse gene names and germline throughout. The read ends 1 residue shy of where the CDR3 ends; the end is completed using the germline J gene. The V and J genes are TRBV20 and TRBJ2-4; 10 bases line up with TRBD2. This CDR3 is built from 13 residues. Germline assignment: CDR1 GFQATS and CDR2 STVNSAI. Losses at the gene ends were 2 bases for V and 4 bases for J; bases not matched to a gene: 0. The covered CDR3 bases are TGTGGTGCTAGGACTGGGGGGGAAAACACCTTGTAC. Amino acids: CGARTGGENTLY. The whole CDR3 sequence reads CGARTGGENTLYF. Drawing the rest from reference TRBV20 and TRBJ2-4, the complete variable domain is GALVYQYPRRTICKSGTSMRMECQAVGFQATSVAWYRQSPQKTFELIALSTVNSAIKYEQNFTQEKFPISHPNLSFSSMTVLNAYLEDRGLYLCGARTGGENTLYFGAGTRLSVL.

With regard to this clone: Mouse gene names and germline throughout. The read ends 1 residue early relative to the CDR3; the germline J gene fills the gap. V is TRBV1 and J is TRBJ1-1; tentative D call: TRBD1 (5 bases). This CDR3 is 13 amino acids long. CDR1 is NSQYPW, CDR2 LRSPGD, per germline (reference sequence). V lost 3 bases to trimming and J lost 4 bases, with 9 bases between them. The CDR3 sequence is CTCSAQGGTEVFF. CDR3 bases read: TGCACCTGCAGTGCCCAGGGAGGCACAGAAGTCTTC.

This clone was detected a few times. Gene names are mouse gene names. Read data end 1 residue before the CDR3 end; the end is taken from the germline J gene. The J gene is TRBJ2-7, the V gene TRBV13-2; tentatively, D is TRBD1 or TRBD2 (5 bases each). V gave up 3 bases and J gave up 0 bases, with 13 bases separating them. The CDR3 covers 15 residues. Germline values: CDR1 NNHNN, CDR2 SYGAGS (reference sequence). CDR3 loop: CASGGGGASSYEQYF. Partial CDR3 DNA: TGTGCCAGCGGTGGGGGAGGGGCCAGCTCCTATGAACAGTAC.

A word on this clone: Gene names are the mouse ones. The observed sequence ends 1 residue before the CDR3 terminus, with the missing tail filled in from the germline J gene. The chain recombines TRBV13-2 with TRBJ1-6; 8 nucleotides agree with TRBD1. Being an ORF, TRBJ1-6 has a function that is uncertain. The CDR3 sequence is 15 residues long. Germline CDR1 reads NNHNN; CDR2 reads SYGAGS (reference sequence). V lost 5 bases to trimming and J lost 7 bases; unmatched junction nucleotides: 8. The covered CDR3 bases are TGTGCCAGCGGAGCCGGGACAGGAGGGAATTCGCCCCTCTAC. Translated, it gives CASGAGTGGNSPLY. The whole CDR3 region reads CASGAGTGGNSPLYF.

A word on this clone: Gene names denote mouse genes. The read gets to within 1 residue of the CDR3 end, and the germline J gene fills in the rest. The V call is TRBV20, the J call TRBJ2-1; D possibly uses TRBD1 or TRBD2 (5 bases each). The CDR3 length is 13 residues. Germline CDR1 and CDR2: GFQATS and STVNSAI. Trimming shortened V by 3 bases and J by 1 base, and 7 bases separated the two germline ends. CDR3 bases read: TGTGGTGCTAGACGGGACAACTATGCTGAGCAGTTC. Protein: CGARRDNYAEQF. The whole CDR3 protein is CGARRDNYAEQFF.

There are a few counts of this clone. The gene symbols are mouse symbols. The read ends 1 residue shy of where the CDR3 ends; the end is completed using the germline J gene. This chain connects TRBV19 to TRBJ2-2, with unresolved D. V gave up 2 bases and J gave up 1 base, with 6 bases separating them. This CDR3 contains 14 residues. Per the germline V gene, CDR1 is FNHDT and CDR2 is SITEND (reference sequence). CDR3 in amino acids: CASSIPLNTGQLYF. CDR3 DNA, as far as it was read: TGTGCCAGCAGTATTCCCCTAAACACCGGGCAGCTCTAC.

Turning to this clone: The listed genes are named as in mouse. The read finishes 1 residue shy of the CDR3 end, and the germline J gene is used to complete it. The chain combines TRBV13-2 with TRBJ1-3; no clear D. There are 13 residues in the CDR3. Trimming took 5 bases from V and 0 from J, leaving 6 bases between them. The germline V gene encodes CDR1 NNHNN and CDR2 SYGAGS (reference sequence). The DNA read from the CDR3 is TGTGCCAGCGGGACAAATTCTGGAAATACGCTCTAT. This encodes CASGTNSGNTLY. The whole CDR3 protein reads CASGTNSGNTLYF.

For this clone: Gene labels here are mouse ones. Sequencing ends 1 residue short of the CDR3 end; the germline J gene provides the rest. The V and J genes are TRBV1 and TRBJ2-2; TRBD2 matches 14 bases. The CDR3 is 16 residues long. Trimming cost V 3 bases and J 6 bases; bases outside gene matches: 3. Germline CDR1 is NSQYPW and CDR2 is LRSPGD (reference sequence). The DNA read from the CDR3 is TGCACCTGCAGTGCCGGGACTGGGGGGGCTGCCGGGCAGCTCTAC. Translation gives CTCSAGTGGAAGQLY. Given in full, the CDR3 is CTCSAGTGGAAGQLYF.

The table lists this clone with a few counts. Gene labels here are mouse ones. The read halts 1 residue ahead of the CDR3 end, with the missing end drawn from the germline J gene. This chain joins TRBV31 and TRBJ2-7, with 7 bases lining up with TRBD2. The junction had 6 bases not matched to a gene; V was cut back by 1 base and J by 0 bases. CDR3 length: 15 amino acids. CDR1 and CDR2 from the germline V gene are GKSSPN and SITVG. This chain's CDR3 is CAWSPPLGDSYEQYF. The CDR3 bases that were read are TGTGCCTGGAGTCCCCCTCTGGGGGACTCCTATGAACAGTAC.

In this sample, this clone turned up once. Gene names refer to mouse genes. The CDR3 extends 1 residue past the end of the read, so its final part is completed from the germline J gene. The rearrangement uses TRBV20 and TRBJ2-4; perhaps TRBD1 as D (6 bases). There are 11 residues in the CDR3. Looked up from germline, CDR1 is GFQATS and CDR2 is STVNSAI. The sequenced part of the CDR3 DNA is TGTGGACAGGGAAGTCAAAACACCTTGTAC. Protein sequence: CGQGSQNTLY. The entire CDR3 sequence reads CGQGSQNTLYF.

For this clone: Here the gene names and germline are mouse. The sequenced fragment ends 1 residue before the CDR3 boundary, so the rest is inferred from the germline J gene. The chain recombines TRBV13-1 with TRBJ2-5; possible D gene TRBD2, 5 bases. Trimming left V 2 bases short and J 0 bases short, with 7 bases between. Per germline, CDR1 NSHNY and CDR2 SYGAGN. The CDR3 totals 14 residues. The CDR3 bases that were read are TGTGCCAGCAGTGACTGGGCTAACCAAGACACCCAGTAC. Translated: CASSDWANQDTQY. The CDR3 in its entirety is CASSDWANQDTQYF.

A note on this clone: Gene names are mouse gene names. The CDR3 extends 1 residue past the end of the read, so its final part is completed from the germline J gene. This rearrangement joins TRBV4 to TRBJ2-7; 11 bases are shared with TRBD1. Trimming cost V 4 bases and J 4 bases; bases outside gene matches: 3. The germline V gene has CDR1 LGHDT and CDR2 YNNKQL (reference sequence). CDR3 length equals 14 residues. CDR3 protein: CASSSGTGGYEQYF. The covered CDR3 bases are TGTGCCAGCAGCTCCGGGACAGGGGGTTATGAACAGTAC.

About this clone: The gene symbols are mouse symbols. Here the CDR3 reads CASSQEDWGGQDTQYF. CDR3 bases read: TGTGCCAGCAGCCAAGAGGACTGGGGGGGCCAAGACACCCAGTAC. The chain has TRBV5 and TRBJ2-5; the match to TRBD2 covers 12 bases. The read finishes 1 residue shy of the CDR3 end, and the germline J gene is used to complete it. The germline V gene encodes CDR1 LGHNA and CDR2 YNLKQL (reference sequence). This CDR3 region has 16 residues. J lost 2 bases, V lost 0 bases, and 0 bases had no gene match.

The count of this clone is one. Gene names are mouse gene names. The read gets to within 1 residue of the CDR3 end, and the germline J gene fills in the rest. The chain joins TRBV19 to TRBJ1-2, with D unresolved. CDR1 and CDR2 (germline): FNHDT, SITEND (reference sequence). Between the trimmed V and J ends, which lost 3 bases and 0 bases, there was a span of 3 bases. CDR3 length equals 12 residues. CDR3 bases read: TGTGCCAGCAGTAGCACAAACTCCGACTACACC. Encoded protein: CASSSTNSDYT. From start to end, the CDR3 is CASSSTNSDYTF.

A word on this clone: Here the gene names and germline are mouse. The observed sequence ends 1 residue before the CDR3 terminus, with the missing tail filled in from the germline J gene. The chain uses TRBV1 and TRBJ1-3; D is unclear. Trimming took 3 bases from V and 0 from J, leaving 9 bases between them. Germline V CDR1 and CDR2: NSQYPW, LRSPGD (reference sequence). The CDR3 is 15 amino acids. CDR3 DNA, as far as it was read: TGCACCTGCAGTGCCCTCGACAATTCTGGAAATACGCTCTAT. Residues: CTCSALDNSGNTLY. The entire CDR3 protein is CTCSALDNSGNTLYF. The full variable domain, rest sourced from reference TRBV1 and TRBJ1-3, is VTLLEQNPRWRLVPRGQAVNLRCILKNSQYPWMSWYQQDLQKQLQWLFTLRSPGDKEVKSLPGADYLATRVTDTELRLQVANMSQGRTLYCTCSALDNSGNTLYFGEGSRLIVV.